This record concerns one T cell receptor (beta chain) sequence. This clone has just a few counts. There is no known antigen for this receptor. Base qualities are missing; no much larger clone stands one base away. The sample originates from a study of OX40 agonist ivuxolimab in advanced cancers. Some background on the complete study: The costimulatory receptor OX40 (CD134) was targeted by ivuxolimab, a fully human IgG2 agonistic monoclonal antibody. Intravenous ivuxolimab was administered to patients every 2 weeks at six dose levels: 0.01, 0.1, 0.3, 1.5, 3 and 10 mg/kg. Prior anti-PD-1, anti-PD-L1 or anti-CTLA-4 therapy was permitted, and checkpoint inhibitors had been received by 40% to 50% of dose-escalation patients. Of the approximately 50 dose-escalation patients, hepatocellular carcinoma was present in around 19, melanoma in approximately 15, renal cell carcinoma in 9 and head and neck cancer in 9. Peripheral TCRbeta sequencing aimed to test whether ivuxolimab altered TCR sequence diversity and caused clonal T-cell expansion. A male proportion of 75% to 85% and a mean age of around 60 years, ranging from roughly 23 to 80, were recorded for the dose-escalation cohort. Partial responses occurred in three dose-escalation patients, of whom one had hepatocellular carcinoma and two had cutaneous melanoma. The monotherapy dose-escalation portion (N ≈ 56 patients) of the phase I ivuxolimab trial is reported in the paper. The study at large found these results: After ivuxolimab, more expanded clones were found on average in CD8+ T cells than in CD4+ T cells. The antigen specificity of the peripheral T cells that underwent clonal expansion was not determined. Low levels of normalized T-cell clonal expansion were also seen in some patients who did not respond. At doses of 0.1 to 3.0 mg/kg, clonal expansion of both CD4+ and CD8+ blood T cells was observed from baseline to week 6. Partial responders in the 0.1-3.0 mg/kg groups had among the lowest normalized peripheral clonal expansion, especially among CD8+ T cells.

Genomic DNA was extracted from sorted cells for sequencing of the TCRbeta CDR3 region. TCRbeta CDR3 regions were sequenced using the immunoSEQ Assay. Here the immuneACCESS table is served through TCRdb, limited to in-frame sequences with V and J called. Missing clones are a known gap in these copies; in checked studies unresolved V genes cover under half, and the rest lacks a known reason. A total of 7,000 to 7,500 clones appear in this sample, over 80% of them only once. The ten largest account for around 79% of the sample. CDR1 is given as SQVTM and CDR2 as ANQGSEA, both from the germline V gene. The CDR3 numbers 11 residues from cysteine through phenylalanine. The retained sequence is limited to the CDR3, 33 bases, with the frame set at the first base. V loses 4 bases of germline sequence and J loses 5 bases, and the interval between the two ends is 8 bases. The trial excluded patients who had a history of autoimmune disease or were on systemic immunosuppression. Peripheral blood for TCR sequencing was collected from all dose cohorts at baseline, on cycle 4 day 1, and on cycle 7 day 1. Samples came from an open-label, multicenter, first-in-human phase I dose-escalation trial of ivuxolimab. The trial enrolled adults with locally advanced or metastatic head and neck squamous cell, hepatocellular, melanoma or renal cell carcinoma. CD4+ and CD8+ T cells were sorted separately from peripheral blood before TCR sequencing.

Here the chain combines TRBV29-1 and TRBJ1-1; TRBD1 could be the D gene, as 6 bases match. The sequences come from CD4+ or CD8+ T cells sorted from blood, collected in a trial of the OX40 agonist ivuxolimab. The sequence came from an adult with an advanced solid tumor such as melanoma, head and neck, liver or kidney cancer. In nucleotide form, the sequence is TGCAGCGTTGCGAGGGGGACTGAAGCTTTCTTT. Its amino acids are CSVARGTEAFF.